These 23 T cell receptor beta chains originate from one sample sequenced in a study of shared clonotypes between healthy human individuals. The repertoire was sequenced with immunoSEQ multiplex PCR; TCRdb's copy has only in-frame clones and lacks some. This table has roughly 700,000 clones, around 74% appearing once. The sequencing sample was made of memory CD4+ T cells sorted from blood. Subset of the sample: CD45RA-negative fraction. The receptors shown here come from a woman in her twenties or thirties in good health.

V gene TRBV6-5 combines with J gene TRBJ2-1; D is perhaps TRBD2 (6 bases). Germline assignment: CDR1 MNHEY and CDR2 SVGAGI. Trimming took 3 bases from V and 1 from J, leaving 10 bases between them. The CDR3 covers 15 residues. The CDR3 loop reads CASSYGGLSYNEQFF. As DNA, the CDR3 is TGTGCCAGCAGTTATGGGGGACTTTCCTACAATGAGCAGTTCTTC.

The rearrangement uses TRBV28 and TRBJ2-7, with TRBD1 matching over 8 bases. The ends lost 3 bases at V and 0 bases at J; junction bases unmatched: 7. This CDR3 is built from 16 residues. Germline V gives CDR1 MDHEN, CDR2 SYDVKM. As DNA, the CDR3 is TGTGCCAGCAGTTTTCCCGGGACAGGTCGCTCCTACGAGCAGTACTTC. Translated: CASSFPGTGRSYEQYF.

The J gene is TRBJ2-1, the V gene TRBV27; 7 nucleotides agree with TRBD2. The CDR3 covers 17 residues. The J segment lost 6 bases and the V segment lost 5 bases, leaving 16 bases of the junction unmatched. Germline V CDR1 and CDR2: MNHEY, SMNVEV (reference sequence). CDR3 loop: CASSPFWGGGRINEQFF. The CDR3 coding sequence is TGTGCCAGCAGTCCGTTCTGGGGGGGAGGTAGGATCAATGAGCAGTTCTTC.

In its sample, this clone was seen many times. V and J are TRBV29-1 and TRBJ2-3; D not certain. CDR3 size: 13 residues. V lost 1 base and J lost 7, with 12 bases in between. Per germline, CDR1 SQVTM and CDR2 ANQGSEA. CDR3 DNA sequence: TGCAGCGTTGAAGTAGAGGCAGGTAATACGCAGTATTTT. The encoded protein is CSVEVEAGNTQYF.

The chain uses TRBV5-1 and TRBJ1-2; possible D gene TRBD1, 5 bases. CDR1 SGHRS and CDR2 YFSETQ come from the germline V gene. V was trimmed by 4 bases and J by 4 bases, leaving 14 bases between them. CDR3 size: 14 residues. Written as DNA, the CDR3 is TGCGCCAGCAGCCCCGGGACGGAAGGCTATGGCTACACCTTC. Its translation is CASSPGTEGYGYTF.

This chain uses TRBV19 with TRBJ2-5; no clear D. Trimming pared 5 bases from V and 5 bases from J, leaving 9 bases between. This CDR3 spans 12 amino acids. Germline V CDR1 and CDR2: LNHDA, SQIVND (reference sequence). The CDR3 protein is CASSPKGETQYF. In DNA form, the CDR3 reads TGTGCCAGTAGTCCGAAAGGGGAGACCCAGTACTTC.

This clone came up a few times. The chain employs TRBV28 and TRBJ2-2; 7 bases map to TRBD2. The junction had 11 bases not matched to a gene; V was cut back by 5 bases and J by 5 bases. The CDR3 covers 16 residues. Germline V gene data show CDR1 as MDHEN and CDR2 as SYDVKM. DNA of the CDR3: TGTGCCAGCAGTGACTGGGGAAGGGGAGGGACCGGGGAGCTGTTTTTT. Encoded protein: CASSDWGRGGTGELFF.

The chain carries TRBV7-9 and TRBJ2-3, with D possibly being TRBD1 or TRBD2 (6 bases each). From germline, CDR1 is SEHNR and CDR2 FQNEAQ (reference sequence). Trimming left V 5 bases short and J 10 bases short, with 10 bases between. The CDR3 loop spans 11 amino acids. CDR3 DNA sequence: TGTGCCAGCAGCAGGGGGGAATCGCAGTATTTT. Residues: CASSRGESQYF.

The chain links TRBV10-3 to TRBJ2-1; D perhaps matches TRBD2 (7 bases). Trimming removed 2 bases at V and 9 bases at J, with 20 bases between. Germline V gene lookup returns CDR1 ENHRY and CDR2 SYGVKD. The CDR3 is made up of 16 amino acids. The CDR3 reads CAISEAAGALGGEQFF. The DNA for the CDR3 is TGTGCCATCAGTGAGGCGGCGGGGGCGCTCGGGGGTGAGCAGTTCTTC.

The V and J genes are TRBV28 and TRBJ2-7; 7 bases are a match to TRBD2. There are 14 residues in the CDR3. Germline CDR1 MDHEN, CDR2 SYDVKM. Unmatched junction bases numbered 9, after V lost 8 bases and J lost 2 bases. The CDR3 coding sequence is TGTGCCAGCGGTGGCGGGAGCGTAACCTACGAGCAGTACTTC. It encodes CASGGGSVTYEQYF.

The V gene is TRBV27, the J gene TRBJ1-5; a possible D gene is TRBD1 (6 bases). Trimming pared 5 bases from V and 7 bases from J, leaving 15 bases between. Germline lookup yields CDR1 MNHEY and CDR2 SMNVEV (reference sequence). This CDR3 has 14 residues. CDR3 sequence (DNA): TGTGCCAGCAGTCCTCCGGGGGGCCGCCAGCCCCAGCATTTT. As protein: CASSPPGGRQPQHF.

The CDR3 DNA follows: TGTGCCAGTAGTATAGGCTCCCTGTCTGGGGGACTGAGAGAGACCCAGTACTTC. Amino acids: CASSIGSLSGGLRETQYF. J is TRBJ2-5 and V is TRBV19; tentatively, D is TRBD2 (6 bases). In germline, CDR1 is LNHDA, CDR2 SQIVND (reference sequence). The germline V and J ends were trimmed by 1 base and 4 bases, with 22 bases remaining between them. The CDR3 is 18 residues long.

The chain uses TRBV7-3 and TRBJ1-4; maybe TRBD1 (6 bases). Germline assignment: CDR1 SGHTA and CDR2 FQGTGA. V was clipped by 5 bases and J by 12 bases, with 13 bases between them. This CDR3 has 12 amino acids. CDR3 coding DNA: TGTGCCAGCAGCGAGACAGGTTTACAACTGTTTTTT. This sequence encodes CASSETGLQLFF.

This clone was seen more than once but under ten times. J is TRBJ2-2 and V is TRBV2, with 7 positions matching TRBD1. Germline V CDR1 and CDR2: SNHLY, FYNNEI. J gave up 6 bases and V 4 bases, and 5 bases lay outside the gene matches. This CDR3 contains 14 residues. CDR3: CASSVQGESGELFF. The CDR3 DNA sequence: TGTGCCAGCAGTGTCCAGGGGGAGTCCGGGGAGCTGTTTTTT.

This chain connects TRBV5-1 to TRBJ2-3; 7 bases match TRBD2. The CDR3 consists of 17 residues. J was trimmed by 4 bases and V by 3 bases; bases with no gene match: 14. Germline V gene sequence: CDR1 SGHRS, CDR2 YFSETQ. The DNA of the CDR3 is TGCGCCAGCAGCTCCCACCCGGGAGGTTGGGAGGCAGATACGCAGTATTTT. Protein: CASSSHPGGWEADTQYF.

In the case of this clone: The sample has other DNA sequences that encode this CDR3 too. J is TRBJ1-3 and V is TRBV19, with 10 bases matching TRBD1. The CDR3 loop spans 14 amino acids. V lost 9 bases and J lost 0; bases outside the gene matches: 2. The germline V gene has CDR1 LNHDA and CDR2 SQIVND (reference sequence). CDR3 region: CASRDRGSGNTIYF. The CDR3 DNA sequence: TGTGCCAGCCGGGACAGGGGCTCTGGAAACACCATATATTTT.

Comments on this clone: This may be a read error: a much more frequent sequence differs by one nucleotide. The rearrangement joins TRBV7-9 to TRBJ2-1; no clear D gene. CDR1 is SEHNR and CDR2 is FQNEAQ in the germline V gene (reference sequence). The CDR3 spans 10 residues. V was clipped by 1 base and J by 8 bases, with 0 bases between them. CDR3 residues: CASSLDEQFF. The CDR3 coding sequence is TGTGCCAGCAGCTTAGATGAGCAGTTCTTC.

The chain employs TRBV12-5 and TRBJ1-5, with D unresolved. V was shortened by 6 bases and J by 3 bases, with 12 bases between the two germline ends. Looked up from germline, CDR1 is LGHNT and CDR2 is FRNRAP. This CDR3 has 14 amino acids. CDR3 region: CASGFGRINQPQHF. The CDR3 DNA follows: TGTGCTAGTGGCTTCGGACGGATCAATCAGCCCCAGCATTTT.

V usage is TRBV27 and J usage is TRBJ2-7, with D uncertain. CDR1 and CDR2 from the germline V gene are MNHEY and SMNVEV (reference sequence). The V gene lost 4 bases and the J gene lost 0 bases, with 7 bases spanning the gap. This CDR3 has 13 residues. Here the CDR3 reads CASSYFRSYEQYF. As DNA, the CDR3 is TGTGCCAGCAGTTATTTCCGCTCCTACGAGCAGTACTTC.

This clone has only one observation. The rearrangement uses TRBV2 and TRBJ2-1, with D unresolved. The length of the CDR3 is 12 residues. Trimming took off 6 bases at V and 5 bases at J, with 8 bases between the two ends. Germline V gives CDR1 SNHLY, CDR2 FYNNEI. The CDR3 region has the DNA TGTGCCAGCAGCCAGAGCGACAATGAGCAGTTCTTC. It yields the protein CASSQSDNEQFF.

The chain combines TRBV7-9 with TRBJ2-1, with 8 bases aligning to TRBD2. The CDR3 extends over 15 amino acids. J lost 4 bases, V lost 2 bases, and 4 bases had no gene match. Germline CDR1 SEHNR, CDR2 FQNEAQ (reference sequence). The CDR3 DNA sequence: TGTGCCAGCAGCTTACAACTAGCGGAGTACAATGAGCAGTTCTTC. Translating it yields CASSLQLAEYNEQFF.

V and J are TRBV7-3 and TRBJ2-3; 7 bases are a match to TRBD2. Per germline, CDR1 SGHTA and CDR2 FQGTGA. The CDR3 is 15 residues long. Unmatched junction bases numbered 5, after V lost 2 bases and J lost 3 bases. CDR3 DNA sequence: TGTGCCAGCAGCTTAGGGGCTAGCGGAACAGATACGCAGTATTTT. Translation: CASSLGASGTDTQYF. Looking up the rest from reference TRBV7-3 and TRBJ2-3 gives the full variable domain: GAGVSQTPSNKVTEKGKYVELRCDPISGHTALYWYRQSLGQGPEFLIYFQGTGAADDSGLPNDRFFAVRPEGSVSTLKIQRTERGDSAVYLCASSLGASGTDTQYFGPGTRLTVL.

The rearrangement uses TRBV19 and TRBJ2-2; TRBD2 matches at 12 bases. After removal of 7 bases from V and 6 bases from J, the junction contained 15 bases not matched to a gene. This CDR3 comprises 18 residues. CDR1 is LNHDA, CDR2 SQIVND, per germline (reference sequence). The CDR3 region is CASTDRLAGEGVAGELFF. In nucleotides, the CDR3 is TGTGCCAGTACCGATCGACTAGCGGGAGAGGGGGTGGCCGGGGAGCTGTTTTTT.